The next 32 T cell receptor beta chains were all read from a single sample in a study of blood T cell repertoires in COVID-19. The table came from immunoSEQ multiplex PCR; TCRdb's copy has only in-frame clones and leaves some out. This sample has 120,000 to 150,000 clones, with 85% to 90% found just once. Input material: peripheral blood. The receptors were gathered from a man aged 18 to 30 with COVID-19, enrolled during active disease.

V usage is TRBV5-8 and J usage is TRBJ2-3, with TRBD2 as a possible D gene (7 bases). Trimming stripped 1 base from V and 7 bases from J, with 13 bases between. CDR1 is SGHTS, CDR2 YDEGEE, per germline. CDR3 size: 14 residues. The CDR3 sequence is CASSLRGALYTQYF. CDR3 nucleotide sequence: TGTGCCAGCAGCTTGCGGGGGGCCTTGTATACGCAGTATTTT.

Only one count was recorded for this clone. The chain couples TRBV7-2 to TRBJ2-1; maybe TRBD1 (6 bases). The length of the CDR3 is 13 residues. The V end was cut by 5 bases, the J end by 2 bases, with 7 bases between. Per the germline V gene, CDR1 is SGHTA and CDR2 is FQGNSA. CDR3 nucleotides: TGTGCCAGCAGCAGACAGGCCTACAATGAGCAGTTCTTC. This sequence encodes CASSRQAYNEQFF.

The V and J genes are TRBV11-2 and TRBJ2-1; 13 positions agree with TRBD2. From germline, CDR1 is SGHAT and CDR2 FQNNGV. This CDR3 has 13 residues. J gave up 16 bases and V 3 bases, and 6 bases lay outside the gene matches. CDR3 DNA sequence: TGTGCCAGCAGCTTTGGGGGACTAGCGGGGAGTTTCTTC. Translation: CASSFGGLAGSFF.

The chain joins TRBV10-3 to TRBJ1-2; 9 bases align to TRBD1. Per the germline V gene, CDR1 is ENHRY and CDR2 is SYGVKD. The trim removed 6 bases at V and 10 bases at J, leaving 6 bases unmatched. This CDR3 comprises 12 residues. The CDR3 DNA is TGTGCCATCAGCCTCGGGACAGGGAACTACACCTTC. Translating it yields CAISLGTGNYTF.

The CDR3 bases are TGCGCCAGCAGCCCCTCGGCTTCGTACAGGGGCAATCAGCCCCAGCATTTT. It specifies CASSPSASYRGNQPQHF. The genes are TRBV4-3 and TRBJ1-5; tentative D call: TRBD1 (6 bases). The germline V and J ends were trimmed by 4 bases and 2 bases, with 18 bases remaining between them. The CDR3 has 17 residues. Per the germline V gene, CDR1 is LGHNA and CDR2 is YSLEER.

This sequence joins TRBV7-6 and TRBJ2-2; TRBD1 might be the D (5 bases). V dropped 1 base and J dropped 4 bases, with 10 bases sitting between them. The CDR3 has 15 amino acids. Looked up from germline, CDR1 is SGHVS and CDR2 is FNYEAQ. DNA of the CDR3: TGTGCCAGCAGCTTAGTCCCCAGGGCCACCGGGGAGCTGTTTTTT. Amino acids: CASSLVPRATGELFF.

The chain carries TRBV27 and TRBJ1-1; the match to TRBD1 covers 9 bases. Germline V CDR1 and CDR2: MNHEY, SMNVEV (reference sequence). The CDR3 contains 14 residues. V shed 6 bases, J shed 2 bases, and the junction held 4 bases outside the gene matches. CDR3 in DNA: TGTGCCAGCAGGTGGACAGGGGCTAACACTGAAGCTTTCTTT. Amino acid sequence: CASRWTGANTEAFF.

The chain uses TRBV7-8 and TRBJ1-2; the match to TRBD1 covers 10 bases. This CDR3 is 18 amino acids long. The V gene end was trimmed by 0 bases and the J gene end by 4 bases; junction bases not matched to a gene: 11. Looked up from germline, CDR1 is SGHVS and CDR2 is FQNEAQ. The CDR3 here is CASSLARLPGQGPYGYTF. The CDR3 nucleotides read TGTGCCAGCAGCTTAGCGCGCCTTCCGGGACAGGGGCCCTATGGCTACACCTTC.

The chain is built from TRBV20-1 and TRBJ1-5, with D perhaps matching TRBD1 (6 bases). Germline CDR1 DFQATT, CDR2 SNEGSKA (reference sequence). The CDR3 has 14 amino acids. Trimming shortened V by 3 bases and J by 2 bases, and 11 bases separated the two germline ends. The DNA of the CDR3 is TGCAGTGCTAGTGCAGGGGCTCGCAATCAGCCCCAGCATTTT. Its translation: CSASAGARNQPQHF.

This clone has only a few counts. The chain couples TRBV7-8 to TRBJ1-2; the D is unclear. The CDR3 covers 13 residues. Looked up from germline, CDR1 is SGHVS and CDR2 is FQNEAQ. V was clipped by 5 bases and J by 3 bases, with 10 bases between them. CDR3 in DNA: TGTGCCAGCAGCCCAACCCCGGACTATGGCTACACCTTC. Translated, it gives CASSPTPDYGYTF.

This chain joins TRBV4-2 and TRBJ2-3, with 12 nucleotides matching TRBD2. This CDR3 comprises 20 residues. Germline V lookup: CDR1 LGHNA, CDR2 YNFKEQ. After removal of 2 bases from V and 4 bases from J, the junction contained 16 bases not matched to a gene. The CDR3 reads CASSQNQGLAGLHGADTQYF. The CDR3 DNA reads TGTGCCAGCAGCCAAAACCAAGGACTAGCGGGACTACACGGGGCAGATACGCAGTATTTT.

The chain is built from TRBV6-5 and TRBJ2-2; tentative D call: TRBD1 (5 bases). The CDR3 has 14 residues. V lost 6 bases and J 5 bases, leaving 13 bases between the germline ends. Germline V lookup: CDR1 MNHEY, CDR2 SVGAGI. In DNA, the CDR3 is TGTGCCAGCAGAGGGGTCAGGTTGACCGGGGAGCTGTTTTTT. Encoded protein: CASRGVRLTGELFF.

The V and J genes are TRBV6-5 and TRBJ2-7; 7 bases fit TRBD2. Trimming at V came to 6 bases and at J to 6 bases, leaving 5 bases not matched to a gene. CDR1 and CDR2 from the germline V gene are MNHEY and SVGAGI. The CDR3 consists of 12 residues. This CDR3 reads CASSRAGREQYF. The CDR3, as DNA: TGTGCCAGCAGCCGAGCGGGGCGCGAGCAGTACTTC.

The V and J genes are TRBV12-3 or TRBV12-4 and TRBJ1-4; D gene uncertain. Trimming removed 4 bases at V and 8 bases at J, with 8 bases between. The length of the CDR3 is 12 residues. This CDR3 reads CASSSGGEKLFF. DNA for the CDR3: TGTGCCAGCAGTTCAGGCGGGGAAAAACTGTTTTTT.

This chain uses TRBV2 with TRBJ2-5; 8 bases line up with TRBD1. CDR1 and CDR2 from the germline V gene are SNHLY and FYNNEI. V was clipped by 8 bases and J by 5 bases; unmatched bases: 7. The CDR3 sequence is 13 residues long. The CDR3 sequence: CASGWTGRETQYF. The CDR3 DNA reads TGTGCCAGCGGTTGGACAGGGCGGGAGACCCAGTACTTC.

DNA for the CDR3: TGTGCCACCAGCAGAGACCAGGGCGAAGAAGAGACCCAGTACTTC. It specifies CATSRDQGEEETQYF. The chain links TRBV15 to TRBJ2-5; possible D gene TRBD1, 5 bases. V lost 0 bases, J lost 3 bases, and 11 bases lay in between. This CDR3 contains 15 residues. Per the germline V gene, CDR1 is LNHNV and CDR2 is YYDKDF (reference sequence).

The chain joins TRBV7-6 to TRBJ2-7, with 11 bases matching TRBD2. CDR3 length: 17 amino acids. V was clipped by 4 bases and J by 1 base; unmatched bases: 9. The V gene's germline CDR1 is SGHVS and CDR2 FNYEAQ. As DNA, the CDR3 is TGTGCCAGCAGCTCCGGGACTAGCGGAATCCCTTCCTACGAGCAGTACTTC. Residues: CASSSGTSGIPSYEQYF. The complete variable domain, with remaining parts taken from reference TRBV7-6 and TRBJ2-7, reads GAGVSQSPRYKVTKRGQDVALRCDPISGHVSLYWYRQALGQGPEFLTYFNYEAQQDKSGLPNDRFSAERPEGSISTLTIQRTEQRDSAMYRCASSSGTSGIPSYEQYFGPGTRLTVT.

As DNA, the CDR3 is TGTGCCAGCAGTTTTCCGGCGGATAGCACAGATACGCAGTATTTT. This sequence encodes CASSFPADSTDTQYF. This sequence joins TRBV28 and TRBJ2-3; D remains ambiguous. This CDR3 has 15 residues. From germline, CDR1 is MDHEN and CDR2 SYDVKM. V was pared by 3 bases and J by 0 bases, with 10 bases between. The variable domain in full, with the rest retrieved from reference TRBV28 and TRBJ2-3, is DVKVTQSSRYLVKRTGEKVFLECVQDMDHENMFWYRQDPGLGLRLIYFSYDVKMKEKGDIPEGYSVSREKKERFSLILESASTNQTSMYLCASSFPADSTDTQYFGPGTRLTVL.

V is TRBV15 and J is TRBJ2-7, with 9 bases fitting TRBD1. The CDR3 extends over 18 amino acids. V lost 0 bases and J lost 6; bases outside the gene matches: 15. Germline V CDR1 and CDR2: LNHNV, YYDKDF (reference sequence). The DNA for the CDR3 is TGTGCCACCAGCAGAGATCTTATAAGGGGACAGGGTTCCACCGAGCAGTACTTC. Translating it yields CATSRDLIRGQGSTEQYF.

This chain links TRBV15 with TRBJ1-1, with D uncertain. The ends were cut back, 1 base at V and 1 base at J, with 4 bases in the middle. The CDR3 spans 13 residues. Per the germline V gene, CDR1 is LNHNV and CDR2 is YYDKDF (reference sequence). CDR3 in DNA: TGTGCCACCAGCAGAGTCAGGAACACTGAAGCTTTCTTT. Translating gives CATSRVRNTEAFF.

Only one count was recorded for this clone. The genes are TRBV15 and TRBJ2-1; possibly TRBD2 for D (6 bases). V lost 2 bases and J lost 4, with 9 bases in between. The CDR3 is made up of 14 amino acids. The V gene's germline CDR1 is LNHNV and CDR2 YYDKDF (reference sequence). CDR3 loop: CATSRRGTYNEQFF. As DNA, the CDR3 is TGTGCCACCAGCAGACGTGGGACTTACAATGAGCAGTTCTTC.

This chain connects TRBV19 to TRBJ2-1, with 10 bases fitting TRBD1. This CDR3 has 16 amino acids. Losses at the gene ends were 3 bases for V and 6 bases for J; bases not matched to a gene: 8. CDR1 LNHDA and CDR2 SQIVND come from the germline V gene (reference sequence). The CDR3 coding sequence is TGTGCCAGTAGTATCGGTAAGGGGACAGGGGTCAATGAGCAGTTCTTC. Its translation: CASSIGKGTGVNEQFF.

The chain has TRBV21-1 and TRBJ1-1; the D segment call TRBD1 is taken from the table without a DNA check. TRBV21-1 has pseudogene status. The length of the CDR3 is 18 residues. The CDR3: CASSKVDRGSNLNTEAFF. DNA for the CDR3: TGTGCCAGCAGCAAAGTGGACAGGGGTTCCAACTTGAACACTGAAGCTTTCTTT.

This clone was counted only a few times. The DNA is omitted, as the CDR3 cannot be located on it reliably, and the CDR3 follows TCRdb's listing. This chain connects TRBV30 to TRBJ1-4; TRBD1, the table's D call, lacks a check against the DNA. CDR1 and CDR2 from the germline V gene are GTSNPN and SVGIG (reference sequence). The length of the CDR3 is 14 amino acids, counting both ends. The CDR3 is CAWARGTGFEKLLF.

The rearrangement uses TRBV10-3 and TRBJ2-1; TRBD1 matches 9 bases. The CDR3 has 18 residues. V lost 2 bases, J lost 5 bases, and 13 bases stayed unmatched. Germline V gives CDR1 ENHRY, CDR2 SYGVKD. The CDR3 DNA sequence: TGTGCCATCAGTGAGCGCAACAGGGGGCAATCGACACACAATGAGCAGTTCTTC. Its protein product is CAISERNRGQSTHNEQFF.

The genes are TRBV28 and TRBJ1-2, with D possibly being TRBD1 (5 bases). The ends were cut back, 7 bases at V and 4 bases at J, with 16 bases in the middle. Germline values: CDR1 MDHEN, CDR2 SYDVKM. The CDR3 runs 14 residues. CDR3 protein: CASTLGREAYGYTF. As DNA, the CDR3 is TGTGCCAGCACCTTGGGCAGGGAGGCCTATGGCTACACCTTC.

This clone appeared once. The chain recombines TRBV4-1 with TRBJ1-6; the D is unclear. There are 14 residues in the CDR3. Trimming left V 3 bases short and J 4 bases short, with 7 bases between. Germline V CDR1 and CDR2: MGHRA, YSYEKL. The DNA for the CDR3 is TGCGCCAGCAGCCAGGCAACATATAATTCACCCCTCCACTTT. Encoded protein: CASSQATYNSPLHF.

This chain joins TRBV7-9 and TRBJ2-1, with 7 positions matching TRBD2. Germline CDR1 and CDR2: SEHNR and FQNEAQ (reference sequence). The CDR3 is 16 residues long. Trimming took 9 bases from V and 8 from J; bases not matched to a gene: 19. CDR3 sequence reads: CASSEGSGHTWDEQFF. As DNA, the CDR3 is TGTGCCAGTTCGGAGGGTAGCGGGCACACCTGGGATGAGCAGTTCTTC. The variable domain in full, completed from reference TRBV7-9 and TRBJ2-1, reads DTGVSQNPRHKITKRGQNVTFRCDPISEHNRLYWYRQTLGQGPEFLTYFQNEAQLEKSRLLSDRFSAERPKGSFSTLEIQRTEQGDSAMYLCASSEGSGHTWDEQFFGPGTRLTVL.

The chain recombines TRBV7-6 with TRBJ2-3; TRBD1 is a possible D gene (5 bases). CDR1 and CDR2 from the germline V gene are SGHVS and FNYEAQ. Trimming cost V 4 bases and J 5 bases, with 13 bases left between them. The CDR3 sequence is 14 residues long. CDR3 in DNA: TGTGCCAGCAGCTGGGGCGGTGTGGGAGATACGCAGTATTTT. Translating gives CASSWGGVGDTQYF.

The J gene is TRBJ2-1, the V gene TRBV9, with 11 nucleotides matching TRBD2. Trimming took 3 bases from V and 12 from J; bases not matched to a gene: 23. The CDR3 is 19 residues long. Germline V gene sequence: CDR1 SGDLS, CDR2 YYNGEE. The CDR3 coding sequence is TGTGCCAGCAGCGCTACGGTCCGTAGCGGGAGGGGGTTAGGTGATTGGCAGTTCTTC. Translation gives CASSATVRSGRGLGDWQFF.

CDR3 bases: TGCAGCGTTGGGACCGGGGTATCCCCCTACGAGCAGTACTTC. Amino acids: CSVGTGVSPYEQYF. V gene TRBV29-1 combines with J gene TRBJ2-7; tentatively, D is TRBD2 (5 bases). CDR3 length: 14 residues. Deletions cut 4 bases from V and 2 bases from J, with 15 bases between. Germline CDR1 is SQVTM and CDR2 is ANQGSEA.

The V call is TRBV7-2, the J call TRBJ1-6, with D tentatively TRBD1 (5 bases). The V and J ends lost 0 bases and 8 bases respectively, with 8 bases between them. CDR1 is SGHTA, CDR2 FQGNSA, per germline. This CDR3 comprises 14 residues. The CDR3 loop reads CASSLAQGYSPLHF. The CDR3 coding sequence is TGTGCCAGCAGCTTAGCCCAGGGTTATTCACCCCTCCACTTT.